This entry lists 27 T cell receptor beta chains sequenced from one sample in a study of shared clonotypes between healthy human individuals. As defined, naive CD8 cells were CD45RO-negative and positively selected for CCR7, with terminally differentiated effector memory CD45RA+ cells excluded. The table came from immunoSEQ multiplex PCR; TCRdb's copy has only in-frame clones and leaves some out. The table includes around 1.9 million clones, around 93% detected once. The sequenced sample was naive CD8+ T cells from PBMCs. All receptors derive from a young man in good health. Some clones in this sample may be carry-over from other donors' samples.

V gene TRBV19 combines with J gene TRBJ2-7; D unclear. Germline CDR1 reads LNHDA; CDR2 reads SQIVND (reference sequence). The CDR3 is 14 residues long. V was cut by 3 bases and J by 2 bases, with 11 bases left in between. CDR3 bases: TGTGCCAGTAGTATGGAACAGACACCCTACGAGCAGTACTTC. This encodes CASSMEQTPYEQYF.

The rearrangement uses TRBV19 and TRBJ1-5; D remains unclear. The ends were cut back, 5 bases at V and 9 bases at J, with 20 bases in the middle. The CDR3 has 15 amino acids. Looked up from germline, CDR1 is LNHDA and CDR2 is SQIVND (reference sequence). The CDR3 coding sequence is TGTGCCAGTAGTGTCCCCGACCAAGGAGGATGGCCCCAGCATTTT. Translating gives CASSVPDQGGWPQHF.

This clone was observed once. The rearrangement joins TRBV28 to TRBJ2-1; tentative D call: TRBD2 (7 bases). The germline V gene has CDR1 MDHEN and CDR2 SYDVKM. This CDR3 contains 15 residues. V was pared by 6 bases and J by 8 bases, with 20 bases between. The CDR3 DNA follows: TGTGCCAGCAGGGGGGATCGGGACTACAGGGATGAGCAGTTCTTC. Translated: CASRGDRDYRDEQFF.

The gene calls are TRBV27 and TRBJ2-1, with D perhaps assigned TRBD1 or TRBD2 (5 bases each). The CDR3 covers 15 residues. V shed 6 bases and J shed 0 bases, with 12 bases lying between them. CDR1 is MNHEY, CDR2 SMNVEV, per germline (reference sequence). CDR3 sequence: CASSPGPGSYNEQFF. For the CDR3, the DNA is TGTGCCAGCAGCCCGGGACCCGGCTCCTACAATGAGCAGTTCTTC.

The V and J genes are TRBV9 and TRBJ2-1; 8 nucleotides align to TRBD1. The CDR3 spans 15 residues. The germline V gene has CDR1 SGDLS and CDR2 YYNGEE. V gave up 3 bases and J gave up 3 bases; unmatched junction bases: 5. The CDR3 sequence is CASSGTGGDYNEQFF. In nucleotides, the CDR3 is TGTGCCAGCAGCGGCACAGGGGGAGACTACAATGAGCAGTTCTTC. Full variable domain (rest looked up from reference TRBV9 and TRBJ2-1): DSGVTQTPKHLITATGQRVTLRCSPRSGDLSVYWYQQSLDQGLQFLIQYYNGEERAKGNILERFSAQQFPDLHSELNLSSLELGDSALYFCASSGTGGDYNEQFFGPGTRLTVL.

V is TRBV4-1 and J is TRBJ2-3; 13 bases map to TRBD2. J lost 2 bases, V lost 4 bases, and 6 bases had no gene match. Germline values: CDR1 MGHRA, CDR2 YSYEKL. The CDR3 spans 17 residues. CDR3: CASSLTSGRAHTDTQYF. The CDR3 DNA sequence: TGCGCCAGCAGCCTAACTAGCGGGAGGGCCCACACAGATACGCAGTATTTT.

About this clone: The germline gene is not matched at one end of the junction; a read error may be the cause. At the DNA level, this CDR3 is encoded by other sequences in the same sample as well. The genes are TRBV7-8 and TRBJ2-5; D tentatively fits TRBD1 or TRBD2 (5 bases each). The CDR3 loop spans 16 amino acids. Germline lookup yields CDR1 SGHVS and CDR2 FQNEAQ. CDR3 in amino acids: CASSLVSTGRGETQYF. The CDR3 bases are TGTGCCAGTAGCTTAGTTTCGACGGGCCGGGGCGAGACCCAGTACTTC.

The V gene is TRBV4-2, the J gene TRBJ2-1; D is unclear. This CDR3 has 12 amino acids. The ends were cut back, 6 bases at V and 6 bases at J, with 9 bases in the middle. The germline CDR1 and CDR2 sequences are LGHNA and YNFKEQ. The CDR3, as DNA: TGTGCCAGCAGGAAAAAAACCAATGAGCAGTTCTTC. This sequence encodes CASRKKTNEQFF.

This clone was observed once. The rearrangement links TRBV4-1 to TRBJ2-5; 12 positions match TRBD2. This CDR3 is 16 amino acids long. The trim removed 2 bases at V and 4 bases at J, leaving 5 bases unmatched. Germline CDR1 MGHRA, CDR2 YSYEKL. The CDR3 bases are TGCGCCAGCAGCCAAAGACCGGGACTAGCGGGAGAGACCCAGTACTTC. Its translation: CASSQRPGLAGETQYF.

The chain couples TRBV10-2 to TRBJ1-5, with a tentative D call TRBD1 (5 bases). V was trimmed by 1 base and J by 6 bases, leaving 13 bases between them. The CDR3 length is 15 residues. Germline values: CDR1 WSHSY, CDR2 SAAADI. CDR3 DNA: TGCGCCAGCAGTGAGTTTGGGCAGGGAAGTCAGCCCCAGCATTTT. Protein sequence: CASSEFGQGSQPQHF.

The CDR3 DNA reads as TGCGCCAGCAGCCAAGTTGAGGCGAACACTGAAGCTTTCTTT. Amino acids: CASSQVEANTEAFF. The chain links TRBV4-1 to TRBJ1-1; D remains unclear. Trimming took off 1 base at V and 1 base at J, with 7 bases between the two ends. Germline assignment: CDR1 MGHRA and CDR2 YSYEKL. This CDR3 contains 14 residues.

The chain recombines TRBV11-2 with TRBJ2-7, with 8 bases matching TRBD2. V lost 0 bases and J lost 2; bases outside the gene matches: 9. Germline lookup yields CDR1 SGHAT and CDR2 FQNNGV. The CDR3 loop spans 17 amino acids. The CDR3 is CASSLDPSGSIPYEQYF. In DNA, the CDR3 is TGTGCCAGCAGCTTAGACCCCAGCGGGAGTATTCCCTACGAGCAGTACTTC.

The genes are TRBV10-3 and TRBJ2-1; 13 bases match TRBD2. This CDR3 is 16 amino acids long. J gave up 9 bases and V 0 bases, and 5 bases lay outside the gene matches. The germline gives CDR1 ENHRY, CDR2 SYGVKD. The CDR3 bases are TGTGCCATCAGTGAGTCGACTAGCGGGAGGCCCGTTGAGCAGTTCTTC. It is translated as CAISESTSGRPVEQFF.

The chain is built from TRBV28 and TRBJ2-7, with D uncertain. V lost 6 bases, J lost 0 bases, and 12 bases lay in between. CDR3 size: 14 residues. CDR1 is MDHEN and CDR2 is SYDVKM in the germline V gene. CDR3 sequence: CASSPWQVSYEQYF. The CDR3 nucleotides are TGTGCCAGCAGCCCCTGGCAGGTCTCCTACGAGCAGTACTTC.

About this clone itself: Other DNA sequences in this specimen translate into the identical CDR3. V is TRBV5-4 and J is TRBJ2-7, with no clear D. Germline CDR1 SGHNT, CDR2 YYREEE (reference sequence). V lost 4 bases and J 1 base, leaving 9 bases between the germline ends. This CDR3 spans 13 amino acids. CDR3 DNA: TGTGCCAGCAGCCCCGGGTCGTCCTACGAGCAGTACTTC. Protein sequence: CASSPGSSYEQYF.

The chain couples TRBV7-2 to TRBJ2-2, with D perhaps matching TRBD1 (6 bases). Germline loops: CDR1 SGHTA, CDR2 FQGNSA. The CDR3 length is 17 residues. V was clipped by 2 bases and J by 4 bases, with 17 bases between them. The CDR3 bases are TGTGCCAGCAGCTTACGGGTCGTCAGGGGCCCCACCGGGGAGCTGTTTTTT. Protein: CASSLRVVRGPTGELFF. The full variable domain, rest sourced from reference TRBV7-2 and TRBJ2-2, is GAGVSQSPSNKVTEKGKDVELRCDPISGHTALYWYRQSLGQGLEFLIYFQGNSAPDKSGLPSDRFSAERTGGSVSTLTIQRTQQEDSAVYLCASSLRVVRGPTGELFFGEGSRLTVL.

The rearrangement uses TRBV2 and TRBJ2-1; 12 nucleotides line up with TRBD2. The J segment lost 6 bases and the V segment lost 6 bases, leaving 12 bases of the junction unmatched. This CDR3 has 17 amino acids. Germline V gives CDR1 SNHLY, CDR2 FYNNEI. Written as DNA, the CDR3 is TGTGCCAGCAGAGACAGTCGGACTAGCGGGGCCATCAATGAGCAGTTCTTC. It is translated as CASRDSRTSGAINEQFF.

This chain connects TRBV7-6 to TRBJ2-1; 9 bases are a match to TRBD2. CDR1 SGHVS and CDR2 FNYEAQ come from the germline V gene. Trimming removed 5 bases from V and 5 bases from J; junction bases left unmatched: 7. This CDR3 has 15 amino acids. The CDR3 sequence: CASSPWTSAHNEQFF. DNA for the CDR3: TGTGCCAGCAGCCCGTGGACTAGCGCTCACAATGAGCAGTTCTTC.

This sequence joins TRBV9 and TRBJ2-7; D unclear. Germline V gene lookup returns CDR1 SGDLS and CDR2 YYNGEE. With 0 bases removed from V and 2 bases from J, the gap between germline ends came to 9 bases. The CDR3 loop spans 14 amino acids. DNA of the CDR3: TGTGCCAGCAGCGTAGATGCTGTGCCCTACGAGCAGTACTTC. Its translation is CASSVDAVPYEQYF.

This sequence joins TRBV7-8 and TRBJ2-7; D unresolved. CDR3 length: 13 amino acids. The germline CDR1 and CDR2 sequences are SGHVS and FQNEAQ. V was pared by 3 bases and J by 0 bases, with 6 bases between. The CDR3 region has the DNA TGTGCCAGCAGCTTTCGACACTCCTACGAGCAGTACTTC. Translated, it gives CASSFRHSYEQYF.

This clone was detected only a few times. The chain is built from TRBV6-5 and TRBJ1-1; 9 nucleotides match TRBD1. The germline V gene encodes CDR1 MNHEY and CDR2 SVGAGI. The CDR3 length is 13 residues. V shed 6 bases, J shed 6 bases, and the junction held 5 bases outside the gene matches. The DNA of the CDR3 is TGTGCCAGCAGGTTGGACAGGGGAGCTGAAGCTTTCTTT. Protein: CASRLDRGAEAFF.

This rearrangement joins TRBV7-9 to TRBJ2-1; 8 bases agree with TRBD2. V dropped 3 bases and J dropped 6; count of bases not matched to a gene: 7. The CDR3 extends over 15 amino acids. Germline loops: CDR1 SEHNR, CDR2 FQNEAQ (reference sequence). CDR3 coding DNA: TGTGCCAGCAGCTTTGCGGCGGGGGGTGGCAATGAGCAGTTCTTC. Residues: CASSFAAGGGNEQFF.

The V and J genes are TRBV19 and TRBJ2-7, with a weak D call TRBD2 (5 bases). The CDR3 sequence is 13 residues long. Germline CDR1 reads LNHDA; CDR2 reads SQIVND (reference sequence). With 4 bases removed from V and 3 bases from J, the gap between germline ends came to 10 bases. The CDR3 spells CASSTGIFYEQYF. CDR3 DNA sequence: TGTGCCAGTAGTACGGGGATTTTCTACGAGCAGTACTTC.

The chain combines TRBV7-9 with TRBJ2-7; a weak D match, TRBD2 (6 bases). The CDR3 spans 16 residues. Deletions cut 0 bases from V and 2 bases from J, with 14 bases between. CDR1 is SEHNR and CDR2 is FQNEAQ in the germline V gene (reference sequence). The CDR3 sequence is CASSLALGGPPYEQYF. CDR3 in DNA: TGTGCCAGCAGCTTAGCCCTCGGAGGGCCCCCCTACGAGCAGTACTTC.

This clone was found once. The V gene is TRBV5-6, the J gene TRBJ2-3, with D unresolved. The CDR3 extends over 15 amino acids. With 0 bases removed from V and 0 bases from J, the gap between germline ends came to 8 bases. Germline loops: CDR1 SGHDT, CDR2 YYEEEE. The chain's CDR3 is CASSLAPSSTDTQYF. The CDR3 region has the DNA TGTGCCAGCAGCTTGGCCCCATCTAGCACAGATACGCAGTATTTT.

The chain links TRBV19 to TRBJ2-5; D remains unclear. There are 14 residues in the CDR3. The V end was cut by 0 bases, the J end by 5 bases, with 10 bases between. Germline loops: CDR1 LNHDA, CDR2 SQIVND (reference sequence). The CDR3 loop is CASSIDPRKETQYF. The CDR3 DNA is TGTGCCAGTAGTATAGACCCGCGTAAGGAGACCCAGTACTTC.

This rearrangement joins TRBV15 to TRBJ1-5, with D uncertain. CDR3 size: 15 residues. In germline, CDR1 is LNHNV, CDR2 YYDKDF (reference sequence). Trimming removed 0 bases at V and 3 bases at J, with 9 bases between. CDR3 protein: CATSRDRRPNQPQHF. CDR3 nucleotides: TGTGCCACCAGCAGAGATAGGAGGCCCAATCAGCCCCAGCATTTT.